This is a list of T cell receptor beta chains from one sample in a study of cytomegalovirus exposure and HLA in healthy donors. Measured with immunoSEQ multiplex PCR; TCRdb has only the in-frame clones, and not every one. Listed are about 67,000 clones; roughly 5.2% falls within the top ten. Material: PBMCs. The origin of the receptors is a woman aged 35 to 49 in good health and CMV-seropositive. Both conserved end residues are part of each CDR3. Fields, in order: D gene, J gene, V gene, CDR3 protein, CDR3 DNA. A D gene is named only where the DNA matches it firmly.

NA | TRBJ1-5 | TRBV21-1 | CASSKSLIREGVYSNQPQHF | TGTGCCAGCAGCAAATCCCTGATAAGGGAGGGGGTTTATAGCAATCAGCCCCAGCATTTT
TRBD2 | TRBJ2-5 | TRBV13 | CASSLGREGPETQYF | TGTGCCAGCAGCTTGGGACGGGAGGGTCCCGAGACCCAGTACTTC
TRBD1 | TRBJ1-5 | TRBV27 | CASSWGQTQPQHF | TGTGCCAGCAGTTGGGGACAGACGCAGCCCCAGCATTTT
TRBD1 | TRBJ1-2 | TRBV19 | CASRRTGGAYGYTF | TGTGCCAGCCGGAGGACAGGGGGAGCCTATGGCTACACCTTC
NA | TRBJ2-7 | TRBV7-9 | CASSPRKDPYEQYF | TGTGCCAGCAGCCCCAGGAAAGACCCCTACGAGCAGTACTTC
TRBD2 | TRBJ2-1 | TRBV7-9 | CASSPRGGSNEQFF | TGTGCCAGCAGCCCTCGCGGCGGGAGCAATGAGCAGTTCTTC
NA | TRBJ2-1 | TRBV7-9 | CASSPSSPYNEQFF | TGTGCCAGCAGCCCTAGTTCCCCCTACAATGAGCAGTTCTTC
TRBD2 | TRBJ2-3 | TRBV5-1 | CARDSGTSAFSTDTQYF | TGCGCCCGTGACTCAGGAACTAGCGCTTTTAGCACAGATACGCAGTATTTT
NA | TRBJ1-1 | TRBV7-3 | CASSSSRQRDTEAFF | TGTGCCAGCAGCTCCTCCAGACAGCGAGACACTGAAGCTTTCTTT
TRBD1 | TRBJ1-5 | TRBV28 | CASSQDRGRGGNQPQHF | TGTGCCAGCAGCCAGGACAGGGGGCGAGGGGGCAATCAGCCCCAGCATTTT
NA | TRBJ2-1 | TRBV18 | CASSPGGEQFF | TGTGCCAGCTCACCAGGCGGAGAGCAGTTCTTC
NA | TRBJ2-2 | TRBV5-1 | CASSPRPFGDNTGELFF | TGCGCCAGCAGCCCCCGCCCCTTCGGGGATAACACCGGGGAGCTGTTTTTT
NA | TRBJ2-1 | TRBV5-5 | CASSTAGDEQFF | TGTGCCAGCAGCACGGCAGGGGATGAGCAGTTCTTC
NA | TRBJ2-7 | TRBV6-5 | CASSRGAPSESEQYF | TGTGCCAGCAGTCGGGGGGCCCCCTCAGAAAGCGAGCAGTACTTC
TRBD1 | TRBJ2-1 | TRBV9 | CASSGTGSYNEQFF | TGTGCCAGCAGCGGGACAGGGTCGTACAATGAGCAGTTCTTC
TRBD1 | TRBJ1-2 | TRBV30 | CAWSVRVRGNYGYTF | TGTGCCTGGAGTGTACGTGTCAGGGGGAATTATGGCTACACCTTC
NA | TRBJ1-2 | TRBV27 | CASSFGGNYGYTF | TGTGCCAGCAGTTTCGGGGGTAACTATGGCTACACCTTC
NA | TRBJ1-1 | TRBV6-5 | CASSLSPGEEAFF | TGTGCCAGCAGTCTCTCACCGGGGGAAGAAGCTTTCTTT
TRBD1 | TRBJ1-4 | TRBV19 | CASSPLGQGKDEKLFF | TGTGCCAGTAGCCCGTTGGGACAGGGAAAAGATGAAAAACTGTTTTTT
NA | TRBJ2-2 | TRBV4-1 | CASSQEVGGTGELFF | TGCGCCAGCAGCCAAGAGGTTGGAGGGACCGGGGAGCTGTTTTTT
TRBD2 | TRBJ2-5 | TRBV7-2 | CASSPAGSGTYQETQYF | TGTGCCAGCAGCCCCGCGGGTAGCGGGACCTACCAAGAGACCCAGTACTTC
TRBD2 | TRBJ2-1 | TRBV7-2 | CASSSLVLAFSNEQFF | TGTGCCAGCAGCTCGTTAGTACTAGCGTTTTCCAATGAGCAGTTCTTC
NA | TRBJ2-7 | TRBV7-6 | CASSLVRLARFSSYEQYF | TGTGCCAGCAGCTTAGTGCGCCTAGCGAGATTCAGCTCCTACGAGCAGTACTTC
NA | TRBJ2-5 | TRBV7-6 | CASSLAGASETQYF | TGTGCCAGCAGCTTAGCGGGGGCTTCTGAGACCCAGTACTTC
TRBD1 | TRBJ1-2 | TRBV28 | CASRLSGGEFYGYTF | TGTGCCAGCAGGCTATCAGGGGGCGAGTTCTATGGCTACACCTTC
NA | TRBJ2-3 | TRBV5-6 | CASSPGGHTDTQYF | TGTGCCAGCAGCCCCGGTGGACACACAGATACGCAGTATTTT
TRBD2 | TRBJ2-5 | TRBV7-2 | CASSLDPGRAQETQYF | TGTGCCAGCAGCTTAGACCCGGGGAGGGCCCAAGAGACCCAGTACTTC
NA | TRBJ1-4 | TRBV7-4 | CAASDLDNPTNEKLFF | TGTGCCGCCTCGGACCTGGACAACCCAACTAATGAAAAACTGTTTTTT
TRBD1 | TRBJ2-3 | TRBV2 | CASLVRGQQITDTQYF | TGTGCCAGCTTGGTTCGGGGACAGCAAATCACAGATACGCAGTATTTT
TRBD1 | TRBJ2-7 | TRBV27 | CASSQQGLSSYEQYF | TGTGCCAGCAGTCAACAGGGGCTAAGCTCCTACGAGCAGTACTTC
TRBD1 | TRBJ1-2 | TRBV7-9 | CASSLLITGTVNYGYTF | TGTGCCAGCAGCCTATTAATTACGGGGACAGTTAACTATGGCTACACCTTC
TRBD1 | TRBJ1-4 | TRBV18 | CASSPRQGATNEKLFF | TGTGCCAGCTCGCCTCGACAGGGGGCAACTAATGAAAAACTGTTTTTT
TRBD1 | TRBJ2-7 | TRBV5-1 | CASSLASDRGKYEQYF | TGCGCCAGCAGCTTGGCCTCGGACAGGGGGAAATACGAGCAGTACTTC
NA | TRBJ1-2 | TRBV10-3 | CAISESGGDYGYTF | TGTGCCATCAGTGAGTCGGGGGGAGACTATGGCTACACCTTC
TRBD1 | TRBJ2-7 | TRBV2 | CAQRVRGQSYEQYF | TGTGCACAGCGCGTTAGGGGGCAATCCTACGAGCAGTACTTC
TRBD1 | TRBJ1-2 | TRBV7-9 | CASSLGRDRRYGYTF | TGTGCCAGCAGCTTAGGGCGGGACAGGAGGTATGGCTACACCTTC
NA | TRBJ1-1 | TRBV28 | CASTTTGDRIGAFF | TGTGCCAGCACCACGACCGGGGATAGGATTGGAGCTTTCTTT
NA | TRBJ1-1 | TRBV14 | CASSQDRVTEAFF | TGTGCCAGCAGCCAAGACAGGGTCACTGAAGCTTTCTTT
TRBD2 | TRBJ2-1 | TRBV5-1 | CASSPTGTSGGNEQFF | TGCGCCAGCAGCCCTACTGGGACCAGCGGGGGCAATGAGCAGTTCTTC
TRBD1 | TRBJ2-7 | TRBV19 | CASSLGTGGPYEQYF | TGTGCCAGTAGCCTCGGGACAGGGGGACCCTACGAGCAGTACTTC
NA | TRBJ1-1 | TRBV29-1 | CSVVRRLDRNTEAFF | TGCAGCGTTGTTCGTCGGCTAGACAGGAACACTGAAGCTTTCTTT
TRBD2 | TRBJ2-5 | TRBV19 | CASSIRLAGWETQYF | TGTGCCAGTAGTATCCGACTAGCGGGGTGGGAGACCCAGTACTTC
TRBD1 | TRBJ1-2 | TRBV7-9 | CASSSSDRGGDYGYTF | TGTGCCAGCAGCTCATCGGACAGGGGAGGGGACTATGGCTACACCTTC
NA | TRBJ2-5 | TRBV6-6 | CASRSGVGFGETQYF | TGTGCCAGCAGATCAGGGGTGGGGTTTGGGGAGACCCAGTACTTC
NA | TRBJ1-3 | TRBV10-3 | CAISAGDRRSSGNTIYF | TGTGCCATCAGTGCGGGTGATAGACGATCTTCTGGAAACACCATATATTTT
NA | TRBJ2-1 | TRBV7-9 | CATLLGGFTSYNEQFF | TGTGCCACCCTATTAGGGGGTTTCACTTCCTACAATGAGCAGTTCTTC
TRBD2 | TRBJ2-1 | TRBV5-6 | CASSPGLAVTYNEQFF | TGTGCCAGCAGCCCGGGACTAGCGGTGACCTACAATGAGCAGTTCTTC
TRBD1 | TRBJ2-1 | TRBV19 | CASHLTGVGGEQFF | TGTGCCAGTCACCTTACAGGGGTTGGCGGTGAGCAGTTCTTC
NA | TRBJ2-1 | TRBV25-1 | CASSVQGYNEQFF | TGTGCCAGCAGTGTTCAGGGATACAATGAGCAGTTCTTC
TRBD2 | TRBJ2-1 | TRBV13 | CASSHSGSSYNEQFF | TGTGCCAGCAGCCATAGCGGGAGCTCCTACAATGAGCAGTTCTTC
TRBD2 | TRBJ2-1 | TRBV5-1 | CASSPGGLAGNNEQFF | TGCGCCAGCAGCCCGGGGGGACTAGCGGGGAACAATGAGCAGTTCTTC
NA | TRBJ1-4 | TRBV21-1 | CASSKLSRSRAKNEKLFF | TGTGCCAGCAGCAAACTCTCTCGGTCCAGGGCTAAGAATGAAAAACTGTTTTTT
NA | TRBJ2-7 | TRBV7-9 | CASSSLRDNGPGEQYF | TGTGCCAGTAGCTCGCTCCGGGACAACGGACCGGGGGAGCAGTACTTC
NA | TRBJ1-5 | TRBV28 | CASSLTGDSNQPQHF | TGTGCCAGCAGTTTGACCGGGGATAGCAATCAGCCCCAGCATTTT
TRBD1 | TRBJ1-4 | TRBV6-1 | CASSDLTNRGWSEKLFF | TGTGCCAGCAGTGACCTTACTAACAGGGGTTGGTCTGAAAAACTGTTTTTT
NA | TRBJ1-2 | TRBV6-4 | CASSDSIDSNYGYTF | TGTGCCAGCAGTGACTCGATAGACTCTAACTATGGCTACACCTTC
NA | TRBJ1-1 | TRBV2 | CASSRDSLLNTEAFF | TGTGCCAGCAGCCGAGACAGCCTCTTGAACACTGAAGCTTTCTTT